The 21 T cell receptor beta chains presented below share a single source sample, sequenced in a study of T cell repertoires in cytomegalovirus infection. TCRdb called the reads again in MiXCR, with one record for every CDR3 protein. The table records nearly 450,000 distinct CDR3 sequences, approximately 32% of them present only once. The sequenced material came from PBMCs. These receptors came from a human donor in good health (CMV status not recorded). Some clones in this sample may be carry-over from other donors' samples.

This clonotype was seen many times. V is TRBV7-2 and J is TRBJ2-3, with TRBD1 matching over 7 bases. CDR1 and CDR2 from the germline V gene are SGHTA and FQGNSA. The CDR3 has 15 residues. J lost 3 bases, V lost 4 bases, and 7 bases had no gene match. CDR3 in amino acids: CASSSRTGETDTQYF. Written as DNA, the CDR3 is TGTGCCAGCAGCTCAAGGACAGGAGAAACAGATACGCAGTATTTT.

To note about this clonotype: A clone one base away is much larger, so this may be a read error. The chain employs TRBV6-4 and TRBJ2-3, with 12 bases lining up with TRBD2. The CDR3 is 16 residues long. From germline, CDR1 is MRHNA and CDR2 SNTAGT. V trimming: 0 bases; J trimming: 4 bases; junction bases outside the gene matches: 2. In DNA, the CDR3 is TGTGCCAGCAGTGACTCGGCTAGCGGGGGGGCAGATACGCAGTATTTT. It specifies CASSDSASGGADTQYF.

This clonotype was counted a few times. CDR3: CASTDKLNTEAFF. The DNA of the CDR3 is TGTGCCAGTACTGACAAACTGAACACTGAAGCTTTCTTT. The rearrangement uses TRBV19 and TRBJ1-1; no definite D call. Germline V gene data show CDR1 as LNHDA and CDR2 as SQIVND (reference sequence). The CDR3 runs 13 residues. With 7 bases removed from V and 0 bases from J, the gap between germline ends came to 9 bases.

To note about this clonotype: A read error may account for a junction end that differs from germline. V usage is TRBV7-8 and J usage is TRBJ1-1; unclear D gene. The CDR3 sequence is 16 residues long. Germline V lookup: CDR1 SGHVS, CDR2 FQNEAQ. The CDR3 sequence: CASSTRNRLLCTEAFF. As DNA, the CDR3 is TGTGCCAGCAGCACGAGGAACCGGCTGCTTTGCACTGAAGCCTTCTTT.

This chain joins TRBV2 and TRBJ2-2, with TRBD2 matching 9 bases. Germline values: CDR1 SNHLY, CDR2 FYNNEI. J gave up 6 bases and V 5 bases, and 10 bases lay outside the gene matches. This CDR3 spans 16 amino acids. The CDR3 DNA sequence: TGTGCCAGCAGTATTAGCGGGGGCGCCTCAGCCGGGGAGCTGTTTTTT. Translating gives CASSISGGASAGELFF.

This chain uses TRBV6-2 or TRBV6-3 with TRBJ1-2; a weak D match, TRBD1 (5 bases). Germline V gives CDR1 MNHEY, CDR2 SVGEGT. Trimming took off 2 bases at V and 4 bases at J, with 11 bases between the two ends. The CDR3 sequence is 14 residues long. The CDR3 region has the DNA TGTGCCAGCAGTTACATCCAGGGTACCTATGGCTACACCTTC. Its protein product is CASSYIQGTYGYTF.

A few counts support this clonotype. This rearrangement joins TRBV7-3 to TRBJ1-1, with 10 bases matching TRBD1. The germline CDR1 and CDR2 sequences are SGHTA and FQGTGA. The CDR3 extends over 15 amino acids. The trim removed 2 bases at V and 5 bases at J, leaving 5 bases unmatched. DNA of the CDR3: TGTGCCAGCAGCTTAGGGACAGGGGCTGTGACTGAAGCTTTCTTT. Its protein is CASSLGTGAVTEAFF.

This clonotype has at least ten counts. This chain connects TRBV7-2 to TRBJ2-1; TRBD2 matches 9 bases. Germline assignment: CDR1 SGHTA and CDR2 FQGNSA. The CDR3 is 15 residues long. The ends lost 4 bases at V and 5 bases at J; junction bases unmatched: 6. The CDR3 sequence: CASSWGRGGNNEQFF. Written as DNA, the CDR3 is TGTGCCAGCAGCTGGGGGCGGGGGGGCAACAATGAGCAGTTCTTC.

The sample holds a few counts of this clonotype. This chain uses TRBV7-9 with TRBJ1-5, with D maybe TRBD1 (5 bases). This CDR3 is built from 13 residues. The V and J ends lost 7 bases and 4 bases respectively, with 11 bases between them. From germline, CDR1 is SEHNR and CDR2 FQNEAQ (reference sequence). The CDR3 spells CASNTGGNQPQHF. The CDR3 DNA reads as TGTGCCAGCAATACGGGGGGGAATCAGCCCCAGCATTTT.

This clonotype was observed a handful of times. In DNA, the CDR3 is TGTGCCAGCAGCGCAGGGACAGGCCCTGAAAAACTGTTTTTT. This encodes CASSAGTGPEKLFF. This chain joins TRBV28 and TRBJ1-4; 8 bases align to TRBD1. V trimming: 6 bases; J trimming: 7 bases; junction bases outside the gene matches: 7. The germline V gene encodes CDR1 MDHEN and CDR2 SYDVKM. CDR3 length: 14 amino acids.

This clonotype was picked up a small number of times. The chain has TRBV7-8 and TRBJ1-5; no clear D gene. V was pared by 1 base and J by 6 bases, with 7 bases between. Germline loops: CDR1 SGHVS, CDR2 FQNEAQ. The CDR3 is made up of 13 amino acids. CDR3 bases: TGTGCCAGCAGCTTAGGTCGGGCTCAGCCCCAGCATTTT. Translating gives CASSLGRAQPQHF.

The gene calls are TRBV19 and TRBJ1-5; D is perhaps TRBD1 (5 bases). CDR1 LNHDA and CDR2 SQIVND come from the germline V gene (reference sequence). Trimming left V 3 bases short and J 7 bases short, with 10 bases between. This CDR3 has 13 amino acids. CDR3 nucleotide sequence: TGTGCCAGTAGTATCAGGGACGGACAGCCCCAGCATTTT. Translation gives CASSIRDGQPQHF.

This clonotype was detected many times. The gene calls are TRBV7-9 and TRBJ2-2, with a possible D match to TRBD1 (6 bases). V dropped 8 bases and J dropped 6 bases, with 19 bases sitting between them. The CDR3 runs to 15 residues. Germline V gene lookup returns CDR1 SEHNR and CDR2 FQNEAQ (reference sequence). The CDR3 sequence is CASLTGTPLSGELFF. DNA of the CDR3: TGTGCCAGCCTAACCGGGACACCCCTTTCCGGGGAGCTGTTTTTT.

This chain links TRBV14 with TRBJ1-3; TRBD1 agrees at 7 bases. CDR1 SGHDN and CDR2 FVKESK come from the germline V gene. This CDR3 has 15 residues. V dropped 3 bases and J dropped 2; count of bases not matched to a gene: 4. The CDR3 DNA sequence: TGTGCCAGCAGCCAGAGGACAGGAACTGGAAACACCATATATTTT. Translated: CASSQRTGTGNTIYF. The full variable domain, rest sourced from reference TRBV14 and TRBJ1-3, is EAGVTQFPSHSVIEKGQTVTLRCDPISGHDNLYWYRRVMGKEIKFLLHFVKESKQDESGMPNNRFLAERTGGTYSTLKVQPAELEDSGVYFCASSQRTGTGNTIYFGEGSWLTVV.

There are a few counts of this clonotype. J is TRBJ2-1 and V is TRBV4-3; D may be TRBD2 (5 bases). The V end lost 0 bases, the J end lost 7 bases, and 13 bases lay between the germline ends. This CDR3 has 15 amino acids. CDR1 is LGHNA, CDR2 YSLEER, per germline. The CDR3: CASSQESTEGNEQFF. The CDR3 DNA follows: TGCGCCAGCAGCCAAGAATCTACAGAGGGAAATGAGCAGTTCTTC.

This clonotype occurred a few times. The chain uses TRBV27 and TRBJ2-1; D unresolved. CDR3 size: 19 residues. The ends were cut back, 4 bases at V and 0 bases at J, with 22 bases in the middle. CDR1 and CDR2 (germline): MNHEY, SMNVEV (reference sequence). CDR3 sequence (DNA): TGTGCCAGCAGTTCAGGCCCCTCCGGTGGCCCAAGCTCCTACAATGAGCAGTTCTTC. Its translation is CASSSGPSGGPSSYNEQFF.

Remarks on this clonotype: This CDR3 fails to terminate in the conserved phenylalanine or tryptophan, so it likely reflects a read error. The chain has TRBV20-1 and TRBJ2-5; 10 nucleotides line up with TRBD2. The CDR3 consists of 19 residues. The V segment lost 0 bases and the J segment 0 bases; nucleotides outside the gene matches: 13. Germline assignment: CDR1 DFQATT and CDR2 SNEGSKA (reference sequence). DNA of the CDR3: TGCAGTGCTAGAGATGGGCTAGCGGGGGTGTTGGGGAACCAAGAGACCCAGTACTTA. It codes for CSARDGLAGVLGNQETQYL.

Regarding this clonotype: The junction differs from germline at one of its ends, possibly a read error. The V and J genes are TRBV7-4 and TRBJ2-7; 8 nucleotides match TRBD2. The germline CDR1 and CDR2 sequences are SGHVT and SQSDAQ. The CDR3 runs 15 residues. CDR3 nucleotide sequence: TGTGACAGCAGCTCGGGGGGGGGGCAGCTGTACGAGCAGTACTTC. Its protein is CDSSSGGGQLYEQYF.

Concerning this clonotype itself: One end of the junction varies from germline; a read error may be responsible. The chain links TRBV4-2 to TRBJ2-2; possible D gene TRBD1, 5 bases. The CDR3 covers 16 residues. Looked up from germline, CDR1 is LGHNA and CDR2 is YNFKEQ. The CDR3 protein is CVSIQTAVTVAGELFF. CDR3 bases: TGTGTCAGCATCCAAACCGCCGTGACAGTGGCCGGTGAGCTGTTTTTT.

The rearrangement uses TRBV7-2 and TRBJ2-7; the match to TRBD2 covers 11 bases. V dropped 8 bases and J dropped 4; count of bases not matched to a gene: 7. CDR3 length equals 14 residues. From germline, CDR1 is SGHTA and CDR2 FQGNSA. The CDR3, as DNA: TGTGCCAGCCGCCTCGGGACTAGCGGTTACGAGCAGTACTTC. This codes for CASRLGTSGYEQYF.

With respect to this clonotype: Being one base from a much bigger clone, this may be a read error. The chain employs TRBV7-3 and TRBJ2-5, with unresolved D. Trimming shortened V by 5 bases and J by 7 bases, and 14 bases separated the two germline ends. This CDR3 is 13 amino acids long. Germline assignment: CDR1 SGHTA and CDR2 FQGTGA. The CDR3 loop reads CASSHGTSVTQYF. In nucleotides, the CDR3 is TGTGCCAGCAGCCATGGAACCTCGGTGACCCAGTACTTC.